Listed below are T cell receptor beta chains from one sample, sequenced in a study of blood T cell repertoires in COVID-19. Sequencing used immunoSEQ multiplex PCR; TCRdb keeps in-frame clones, though not all of them. The sample has roughly 25,000 clones, roughly 94% seen once. The sequenced material came from peripheral blood. Receptor source: an older man with active COVID-19. Each CDR3 is given with its conserved first and last residue. Each record gives: clone size, D gene, V gene, J gene, CDR3 protein, CDR3 DNA. D genes are given only for firm matches. Size values are once, few and many counts, or a class for expanded clones, and some rows have none.

clone size: NA; D gene: NA; V gene: TRBV6-4; J gene: TRBJ1-4; CDR3 protein: CASSVWPSFRANEKLFF; CDR3 DNA: TGTGCCAGCAGTGTATGGCCCTCCTTTCGGGCTAATGAAAAACTGTTTTTT
clone size: NA; D gene: NA; V gene: TRBV29-1; J gene: TRBJ2-1; CDR3 protein: CSFSQDYNEQFF; CDR3 DNA: TGCAGCTTTAGTCAGGATTACAATGAGCAGTTCTTC
clone size: NA; D gene: NA; V gene: TRBV30; J gene: TRBJ2-2; CDR3 protein: CAWVGGHTGELFF; CDR3 DNA: TGTGCCTGGGTCGGGGGACACACCGGGGAGCTGTTTTTT
clone size: NA; D gene: NA; V gene: TRBV7-9; J gene: TRBJ1-1; CDR3 protein: CASSPIGRGDTEAFF; CDR3 DNA: TGTGCCAGCAGCCCTATTGGCAGGGGTGACACTGAAGCTTTCTTT
clone size: NA; D gene: TRBD1; V gene: TRBV18; J gene: TRBJ2-7; CDR3 protein: CASSPGTGYEQYF; CDR3 DNA: TGTGCCAGCTCTCCCGGGACAGGCTACGAGCAGTACTTC
clone size: NA; D gene: TRBD1; V gene: TRBV5-1; J gene: TRBJ2-2; CDR3 protein: CAGSLDREAGELFF; CDR3 DNA: TGCGCCGGCAGCTTGGACAGGGAAGCCGGGGAGCTGTTTTTT
clone size: NA; D gene: NA; V gene: TRBV5-1; J gene: TRBJ2-7; CDR3 protein: CASSLVTGGTYEQYF; CDR3 DNA: TGCGCCAGCAGCTTGGTGACAGGTGGGACGTACGAGCAGTACTTC
clone size: NA; D gene: TRBD1; V gene: TRBV18; J gene: TRBJ1-1; CDR3 protein: CASSPGTGGIGNTEAFF; CDR3 DNA: TGTGCCAGCTCACCCGGGACAGGGGGCATAGGAAACACTGAAGCTTTCTTT
clone size: once; D gene: NA; V gene: TRBV4-1; J gene: TRBJ2-3; CDR3 protein: CATSARGGHDTQYF; CDR3 DNA: TGCGCCACCAGCGCGAGGGGGGGCCATGATACGCAGTATTTT
clone size: NA; D gene: TRBD1; V gene: TRBV3-1/TRBV3-2; J gene: TRBJ1-4; CDR3 protein: CASSQRTGTNEKLFF; CDR3 DNA: TGTGCCAGCAGCCAACGGACAGGGACTAATGAAAAACTGTTTTTT
clone size: NA; D gene: NA; V gene: TRBV7-9; J gene: TRBJ1-2; CDR3 protein: CASANTGLNYGYTF; CDR3 DNA: TGTGCCAGCGCCAATACTGGTCTTAACTATGGCTACACCTTC
clone size: few; D gene: NA; V gene: TRBV7-3; J gene: TRBJ2-7; CDR3 protein: CASSRVAGQSYEQYF; CDR3 DNA: TGTGCCAGCAGCCGAGTGGCAGGTCAGTCCTACGAGCAGTACTTC
clone size: NA; D gene: TRBD2; V gene: TRBV24-1; J gene: TRBJ2-1; CDR3 protein: CATSDPGASGIYNEQFF; CDR3 DNA: TGTGCCACCAGTGACCCCGGGGCTAGCGGGATTTACAATGAGCAGTTCTTC
clone size: NA; D gene: TRBD1; V gene: TRBV28; J gene: TRBJ2-1; CDR3 protein: CASSLGQGAYNEQFF; CDR3 DNA: TGTGCCAGCAGTTTAGGGCAGGGGGCCTACAATGAGCAGTTCTTC
clone size: NA; D gene: NA; V gene: TRBV6-5; J gene: TRBJ1-3; CDR3 protein: CASSYSGGISGNTIYF; CDR3 DNA: TGTGCCAGCAGTTACTCGGGAGGGATCTCTGGAAACACCATATATTTT
clone size: NA; D gene: TRBD1; V gene: TRBV7-3; J gene: TRBJ1-1; CDR3 protein: CASSPRTGEAFF; CDR3 DNA: TGTGCCAGCAGCCCGCGGACAGGAGAAGCTTTCTTT
clone size: NA; D gene: NA; V gene: TRBV27; J gene: TRBJ1-2; CDR3 protein: CASSPRPLGGNYGYTF; CDR3 DNA: TGTGCCAGCAGTCCCCGTCCCCTCGGAGGGAACTATGGCTACACCTTC